The 20 T cell receptor beta chains given below trace back to one sample, sequenced in a study of blood T cell repertoires in COVID-19. The method was immunoSEQ multiplex PCR; TCRdb's version includes in-frame clones alone and lacks a portion of them. The sample contains around 200,000 clones, over 70% of which appear only once. Sample: peripheral blood. All receptors derive from a man aged 45 to 65 with active or convalescent COVID-19.

V gene TRBV7-2 combines with J gene TRBJ2-7; possible D gene TRBD2, 5 bases. The germline V and J ends were trimmed by 3 bases and 5 bases, with 17 bases remaining between them. CDR3 length: 15 amino acids. Per the germline V gene, CDR1 is SGHTA and CDR2 is FQGNSA. DNA for the CDR3: TGTGCCAGCAGCTTCGGACCGAGGGCAGCCCACGAGCAGTACTTC. Protein product: CASSFGPRAAHEQYF.

The CDR3 DNA is TGTGCCAGCAGAAGGACTAGCGGACAAGAGACCCAGTACTTC. It encodes CASRRTSGQETQYF. The chain recombines TRBV27 with TRBJ2-5, with 10 bases lining up with TRBD2. The germline V gene has CDR1 MNHEY and CDR2 SMNVEV (reference sequence). The V segment lost 6 bases and the J segment 2 bases; nucleotides outside the gene matches: 3. This CDR3 has 14 residues.

The V call is TRBV29-1, the J call TRBJ2-7, with a possible D match to TRBD1 (6 bases). Between the trimmed V and J ends, which lost 5 bases and 0 bases, there was a span of 11 bases. The V gene's germline CDR1 is SQVTM and CDR2 ANQGSEA. The CDR3 covers 13 residues. CDR3 coding DNA: TGCAGCGTTCTCGACAGGACCTCCTACGAGCAGTACTTC. Translating gives CSVLDRTSYEQYF.

Written as DNA, the CDR3 is TGTGCCAGCAGCTTAGAAGGGCTAGCTTCTTCCGAGCAGTTCTTC. This gives the protein CASSLEGLASSEQFF. The chain carries TRBV7-2 and TRBJ2-1, with D maybe TRBD2 (5 bases). Germline-derived CDR1 and CDR2 are SGHTA and FQGNSA. Between the trimmed V and J ends, which lost 1 base and 10 bases, there was a span of 17 bases. CDR3 length equals 15 residues.

This chain connects TRBV30 to TRBJ1-2; 7 nucleotides agree with TRBD1. The germline gives CDR1 GTSNPN, CDR2 SVGIG (reference sequence). The CDR3 runs to 14 residues. Trimming cost V 4 bases and J 2 bases; bases outside gene matches: 7. CDR3 DNA: TGTGCCTGGACCGTAGGGGGACAGAACTATGGCTACACCTTC. Translated: CAWTVGGQNYGYTF.

The chain links TRBV2 to TRBJ1-2; unclear D gene. CDR3 length: 13 residues. Germline CDR1 is SNHLY and CDR2 is FYNNEI. V was trimmed by 0 bases and J by 4 bases, leaving 6 bases between them. The CDR3 DNA reads TGTGCCAGCAGTGAAGCACAATTCTATGGCTACACCTTC. Translation: CASSEAQFYGYTF.

The CDR3 loop reads CASRLIGEAGELFF. CDR3 nucleotides: TGCGCCAGCAGGTTGATCGGAGAAGCCGGGGAGCTGTTTTTT. This chain uses TRBV5-1 with TRBJ2-2; the D is unclear. V lost 5 bases, J lost 6 bases, and 14 bases lay in between. The length of the CDR3 is 14 residues. CDR1 and CDR2 (germline): SGHRS, YFSETQ.

The chain links TRBV18 to TRBJ2-3; 8 bases agree with TRBD1. Trimming cost V 0 bases and J 5 bases; bases outside gene matches: 7. The CDR3 consists of 16 residues. Germline values: CDR1 KGHSH, CDR2 LQKENI. The CDR3 region has the DNA TGTGCCAGCTCACCACCGGCAGGGGGCGCGAAAGATACGCAGTATTTT. Protein product: CASSPPAGGAKDTQYF.

This clone appeared once. The genes are TRBV9 and TRBJ1-2; TRBD1 agrees at 9 bases. The V gene's germline CDR1 is SGDLS and CDR2 YYNGEE. V shed 0 bases, J shed 6 bases, and the junction held 3 bases outside the gene matches. CDR3 length: 14 residues. The CDR3 spells CASSVVRDRDGYTF. The CDR3 region has the DNA TGTGCCAGCAGCGTAGTAAGGGACAGGGATGGCTACACCTTC.

The rearrangement links TRBV2 to TRBJ2-6; TRBD1 matches at 7 bases. The trim removed 6 bases at V and 2 bases at J, leaving 4 bases unmatched. The germline gives CDR1 SNHLY, CDR2 FYNNEI. This CDR3 is built from 15 residues. The DNA of the CDR3 is TGTGCCAGCAGGGAAACAGGGGCTGGGGCCAACGTCCTGACTTTC. Amino acid sequence: CASRETGAGANVLTF.

The genes are TRBV9 and TRBJ2-3, with D maybe TRBD2 (6 bases). The V and J ends lost 2 bases and 6 bases respectively, with 13 bases between them. The CDR3 extends over 14 amino acids. CDR1 is SGDLS, CDR2 YYNGEE, per germline. The CDR3 is CASSVSSGVDTQYF. The CDR3 nucleotides are TGTGCCAGCAGCGTTTCCTCGGGGGTGGATACGCAGTATTTT.

This clone was counted between two and nine times. The chain joins TRBV4-1 to TRBJ1-6, with no clear D. The CDR3 runs to 16 residues. Germline CDR1 is MGHRA and CDR2 is YSYEKL. Trimming shortened V by 0 bases and J by 5 bases, and 11 bases separated the two germline ends. Here the CDR3 reads CASSQDLPLDNSPLHF. DNA of the CDR3: TGCGCCAGCAGCCAAGATTTACCGCTAGATAATTCACCCCTCCACTTT.

The chain uses TRBV10-3 and TRBJ2-2; 9 nucleotides match TRBD2. The germline V gene has CDR1 ENHRY and CDR2 SYGVKD. The V segment lost 0 bases and the J segment 3 bases; nucleotides outside the gene matches: 8. The CDR3 extends over 18 amino acids. In DNA form, the CDR3 reads TGTGCCATCAGTGAGTCCACCCCCTTAGCGGGGGACACCGGGGAGCTGTTTTTT. It translates to CAISESTPLAGDTGELFF.

The CDR3 bases are TGTGCCAGCAGCTTAGCGGGTGCGGGGACGAATGAAAAACTGTTTTTT. Its translation: CASSLAGAGTNEKLFF. The V call is TRBV7-9, the J call TRBJ1-4; maybe TRBD1 (5 bases). This CDR3 has 16 residues. Germline values: CDR1 SEHNR, CDR2 FQNEAQ (reference sequence). The germline V and J ends were trimmed by 0 bases and 5 bases, with 13 bases remaining between them.

This sequence joins TRBV7-2 and TRBJ1-2, with 7 bases lining up with TRBD1. The V and J ends lost 1 base and 8 bases, in that order; junction bases with no gene match: 10. The CDR3 spans 15 residues. Germline V gene data show CDR1 as SGHTA and CDR2 as FQGNSA. The CDR3 loop reads CASSLVPGGFGGYTF. Written as DNA, the CDR3 is TGTGCCAGCAGCTTAGTTCCAGGGGGATTTGGCGGCTACACCTTC.

In its sample, this clone was seen many times. The chain recombines TRBV6-6 with TRBJ2-7; 11 bases agree with TRBD2. The CDR3 runs 16 residues. The germline V gene encodes CDR1 MNHNY and CDR2 SVGAGI (reference sequence). V shed 0 bases, J shed 1 base, and the junction held 2 bases outside the gene matches. In DNA form, the CDR3 reads TGTGCCAGCAGTTACTCTAGCGGGGGGGCTTCCTACGAGCAGTACTTC. It is translated as CASSYSSGGASYEQYF.

V and J are TRBV5-1 and TRBJ2-6, with D perhaps TRBD2 (6 bases). The V end was cut by 3 bases, the J end by 0 bases, with 13 bases between. Germline V gives CDR1 SGHRS, CDR2 YFSETQ. This CDR3 is built from 17 residues. The CDR3 sequence is CASSSRGDSSGANVLTF. CDR3 DNA: TGCGCCAGCAGCTCCCGCGGGGACTCCTCTGGGGCCAACGTCCTGACTTTC. The variable domain in full, with the rest retrieved from reference TRBV5-1 and TRBJ2-6, is KAGVTQTPRYLIKTRGQQVTLSCSPISGHRSVSWYQQTPGQGLQFLFEYFSETQRNKGNFPGRFSGRQFSNSRSEMNVSTLELGDSALYLCASSSRGDSSGANVLTFGAGSRLTVL.

The rearrangement links TRBV4-3 to TRBJ1-1; D remains ambiguous. Germline CDR1 and CDR2: LGHNA and YSLEER. The germline V and J ends were trimmed by 1 base and 10 bases, with 13 bases remaining between them. The CDR3 has 13 residues. CDR3 bases: TGCGCCAGCAGCCAAGTAGAAGGAGGGCGAGCTTTCTTT. This sequence encodes CASSQVEGGRAFF.

This clone has a single count. This rearrangement joins TRBV29-1 to TRBJ1-5; D perhaps matches TRBD1 (6 bases). Germline CDR1 and CDR2: SQVTM and ANQGSEA. Trimming removed 3 bases at V and 3 bases at J, with 9 bases between. This CDR3 has 13 residues. The CDR3 DNA is TGCAGCGTTGACACAGGGATCAATCAGCCCCAGCATTTT. This codes for CSVDTGINQPQHF.

This clone was seen a single time. The chain joins TRBV28 to TRBJ2-7; TRBD2 aligns across 13 bases. This CDR3 region has 15 residues. CDR1 is MDHEN, CDR2 SYDVKM, per germline. The junction had 10 bases not matched to a gene; V was cut back by 7 bases and J by 7 bases. CDR3 protein: CASIQVGLAGEEQYF. The CDR3 region has the DNA TGTGCCAGCATTCAGGTCGGACTAGCGGGAGAAGAGCAGTACTTC.